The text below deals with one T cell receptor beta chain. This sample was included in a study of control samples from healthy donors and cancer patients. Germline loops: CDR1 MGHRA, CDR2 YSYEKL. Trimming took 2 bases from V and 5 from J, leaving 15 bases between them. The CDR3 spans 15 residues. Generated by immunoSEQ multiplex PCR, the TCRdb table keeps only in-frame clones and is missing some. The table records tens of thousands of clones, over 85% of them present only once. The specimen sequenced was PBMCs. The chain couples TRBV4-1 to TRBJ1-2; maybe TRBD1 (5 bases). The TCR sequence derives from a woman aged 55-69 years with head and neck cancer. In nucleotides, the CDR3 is TGCGCCAGCAGCCAAAGTACAGGCGACTCTTATGGCTACACCTTC. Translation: CASSQSTGDSYGYTF.